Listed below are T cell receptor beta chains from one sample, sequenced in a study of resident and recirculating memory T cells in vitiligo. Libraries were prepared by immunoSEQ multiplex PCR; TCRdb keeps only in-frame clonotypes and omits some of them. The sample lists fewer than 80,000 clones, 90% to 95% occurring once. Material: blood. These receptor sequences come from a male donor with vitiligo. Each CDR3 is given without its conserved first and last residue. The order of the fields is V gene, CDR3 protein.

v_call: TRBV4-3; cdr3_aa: ASSQEVWRGGNSPLH
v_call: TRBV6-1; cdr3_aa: ASSLDRYADTQY
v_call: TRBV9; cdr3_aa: ASSIEGQGDTEAF
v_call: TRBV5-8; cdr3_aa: ASSVPRRGYYEQY
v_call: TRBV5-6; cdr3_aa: ASSLYGQSGANVLT
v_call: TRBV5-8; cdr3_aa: ASSLVTGGATEAF
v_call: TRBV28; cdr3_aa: ASSSPGHPGNTIY
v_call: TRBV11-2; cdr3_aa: ASSLIPPGPVNTEAF
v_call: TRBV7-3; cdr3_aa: ASSSGLVRDTQY
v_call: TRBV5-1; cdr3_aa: ASSQGQQNTEAF
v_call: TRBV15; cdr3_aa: ATSRDRAGGYT